The clone carrying this T cell receptor beta chain was seen a handful of times. Its antigen remains unknown. This sample stems from a study of T cell responses to AZD1222 COVID-19 vaccine. Overall study findings and caveats: Spike was spanned by vaccine-associated CD4 TCRs, which were dominant at 160-218 and 743-854.

Profiled with immunoSEQ multiplex PCR; TCRdb holds only in-frame clones, not every one. The sample lists 93,000 or so clones; roughly 88% were seen once. Between the trimmed V and J ends, which lost 0 bases and 8 bases, there was a span of 8 bases. The CDR3 totals 13 residues. Germline V lookup: CDR1 LGHNA, CDR2 YSLEER. The source material was peripheral blood, sampled on day 0 of AZD1222 vaccination. The rearrangement uses TRBV4-3 and TRBJ2-1, with D hard to call. The sequence was collected from an adult in good health. CDR3 nucleotide sequence: TGCGCCAGCAGCCAAGATCAAGGCTATGAGCAGTTCTTC. Translation: CASSQDQGYEQFF.